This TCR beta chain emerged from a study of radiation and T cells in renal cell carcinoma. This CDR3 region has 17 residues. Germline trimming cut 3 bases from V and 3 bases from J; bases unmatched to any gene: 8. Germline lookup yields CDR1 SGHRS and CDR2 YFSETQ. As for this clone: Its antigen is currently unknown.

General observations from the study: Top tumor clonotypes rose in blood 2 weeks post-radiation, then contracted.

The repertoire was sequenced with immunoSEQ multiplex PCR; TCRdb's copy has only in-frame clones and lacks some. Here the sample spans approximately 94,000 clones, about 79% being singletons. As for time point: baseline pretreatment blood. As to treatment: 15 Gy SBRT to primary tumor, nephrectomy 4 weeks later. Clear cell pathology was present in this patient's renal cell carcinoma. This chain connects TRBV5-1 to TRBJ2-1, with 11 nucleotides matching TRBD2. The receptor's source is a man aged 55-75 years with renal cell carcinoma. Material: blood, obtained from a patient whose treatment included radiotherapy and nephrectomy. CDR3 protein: CASSSSGTSGYYNEQFF. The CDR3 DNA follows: TGCGCCAGCAGCTCATCCGGGACTAGCGGATACTACAATGAGCAGTTCTTC.